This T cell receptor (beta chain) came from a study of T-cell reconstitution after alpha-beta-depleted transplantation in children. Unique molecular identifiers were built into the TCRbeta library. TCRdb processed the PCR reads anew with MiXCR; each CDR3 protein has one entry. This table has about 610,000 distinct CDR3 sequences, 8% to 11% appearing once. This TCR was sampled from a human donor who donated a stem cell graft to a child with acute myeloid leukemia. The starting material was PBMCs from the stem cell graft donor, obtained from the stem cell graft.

The CDR3 coding sequence is TGTGCCAGCAGCCACCGACATCCTACCTACGAGCAGTACTTC. It is translated as CASSHRHPTYEQYF. The J gene is TRBJ2-7, the V gene TRBV7-4; no reliable D call. Looked up from germline, CDR1 is SGHVT and CDR2 is SQSDAQ. V was cut by 5 bases and J by 2 bases, with 13 bases left in between. The CDR3 totals 14 residues.